This T cell receptor beta chain was found in a study of lymphopenia after photon versus proton radiotherapy. Whole-study findings and limits: Photon-treated patients lost naive T cells and TCR diversity; proton-treated stayed stable. Better survival with proton therapy was suggested as possible, not demonstrated. Oligoclonal CD8+ Temra expansion after nadir drove photon patients' diversity drop. Post-nadir TCR diversity decline inversely tracked overall survival among those who died.

In its sample, this clone was seen once. The antigen is unknown. The germline V and J ends were trimmed by 3 bases and 2 bases, with 10 bases remaining between them. Germline CDR1 SGHTS, CDR2 YDEGEE. The CDR3 contains 14 residues. Generated by immunoSEQ multiplex PCR, the TCRdb table keeps only in-frame clones and is missing some. The sample lists about 68,000 clones; under 95% were seen once. The gene calls are TRBV5-8 and TRBJ2-3; D is possibly TRBD2 (6 bases). The clonotype was recovered from a woman aged 70-85 years with pancreatic cancer. The sample was peripheral blood, taken from a patient treated with photon-based radiotherapy. The CDR3 reads CASSWGGSTDTQYF. In DNA, the CDR3 is TGTGCCAGCAGCTGGGGAGGTTCCACAGATACGCAGTATTTT.